The clone carrying this T cell receptor (beta chain) is judged medium-sized (0.01 to 0.1%). Its antigen is unidentified. Busulfan-fludarabine conditioning, marrow transplant, and cyclophosphamide on days +3 and +4 were administered. Sequencing used immunoSEQ multiplex PCR; TCRdb keeps in-frame clones, though not all of them. The data show about 15,000 clones, with none appearing a single time. CDR1 and CDR2 (germline): PRHDT, FYEKMQ (reference sequence). After removal of 1 base from V and 0 bases from J, the junction contained 8 bases not matched to a gene. This CDR3 is built from 19 residues. This entry belongs to a study of T cells after posttransplantation cyclophosphamide. Study-level results: Later post-transplant blood repertoires were often dominated by donor CD8+ memory clones. TRB clonality was highly associated with recipient CMV seropositivity and reactivation. Skin or GI-infiltrating T cells shared few TRB sequences with blood.

The chain is built from TRBV13 and TRBJ2-6; 8 bases align to TRBD1. The sequence derives from a female patient aged 40-50 years who received an allogeneic stem cell transplant from a related donor, was CMV-positive, and had no GVHD. These T cells may partly come from the graft donor. The source was PBMCs, collected 950 to 1,200 days after allogeneic stem cell transplant with posttransplant cyclophosphamide. The DNA of the CDR3 is TGTGCCAGCAGCTTAGTTGTTGACAGGGGAGGCTCTGGGGCCAACGTCCTGACTTTC. Amino acid sequence: CASSLVVDRGGSGANVLTF.